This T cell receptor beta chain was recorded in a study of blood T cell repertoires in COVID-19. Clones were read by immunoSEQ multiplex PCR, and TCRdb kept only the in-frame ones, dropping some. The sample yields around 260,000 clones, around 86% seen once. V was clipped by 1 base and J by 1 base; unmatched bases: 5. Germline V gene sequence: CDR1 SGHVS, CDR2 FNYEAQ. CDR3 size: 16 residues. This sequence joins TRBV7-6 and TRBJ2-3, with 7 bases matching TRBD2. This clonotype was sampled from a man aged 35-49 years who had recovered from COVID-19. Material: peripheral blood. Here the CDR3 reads CASSLVAGVGTDTQYF. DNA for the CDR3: TGTGCCAGCAGCTTAGTGGCGGGAGTAGGCACAGATACGCAGTATTTT.